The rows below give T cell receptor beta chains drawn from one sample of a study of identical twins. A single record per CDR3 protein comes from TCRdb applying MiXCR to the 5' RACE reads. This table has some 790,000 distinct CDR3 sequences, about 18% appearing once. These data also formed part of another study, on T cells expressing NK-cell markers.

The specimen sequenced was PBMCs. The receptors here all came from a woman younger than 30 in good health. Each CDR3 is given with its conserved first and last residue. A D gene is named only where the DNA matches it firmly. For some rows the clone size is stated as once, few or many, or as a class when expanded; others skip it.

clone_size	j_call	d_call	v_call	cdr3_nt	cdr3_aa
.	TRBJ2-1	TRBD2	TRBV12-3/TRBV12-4	TGTGCCAGCAGATCTAGGGGACTAGCGGGAGCACATGAGCAGTTCTTC	CASRSRGLAGAHEQFF
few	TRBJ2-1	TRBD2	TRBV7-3	TGTGCCAGCAGCTTAATCGGCGGGGGGCTAGGCGATGAGCAGTTCTTC	CASSLIGGGLGDEQFF
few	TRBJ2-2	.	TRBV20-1	TGCAGTGCTAGAGATCCGCTGGGGGACACCGGGGAGCTGTTTTTT	CSARDPLGDTGELFF
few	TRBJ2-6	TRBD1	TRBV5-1	TGCGCCAGCGGAGCCAGGGGGTCGGGGGCCAACGTCCTGACTTTC	CASGARGSGANVLTF
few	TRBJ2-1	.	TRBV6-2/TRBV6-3	TGTGCCAGCAGCCGCGACGACAATGAGCAGTTCTTC	CASSRDDNEQFF
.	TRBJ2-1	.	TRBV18	TGTGCCAGCTCGCCGTTTGACAATGAGCAGTTCTTC	CASSPFDNEQFF
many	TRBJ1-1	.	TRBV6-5	TGTGCCAGCAGATATCGACAGGCGTACACTGAAGCTTTCTTT	CASRYRQAYTEAFF
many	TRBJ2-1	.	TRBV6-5	TGTGCCAGCAGACACCGTCCGAACGAGCAGTTCTTC	CASRHRPNEQFF
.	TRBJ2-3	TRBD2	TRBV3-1	TGTGCCAGCAGCTGGACTAGAGACACAGATACGCAGTATTTT	CASSWTRDTDTQYF
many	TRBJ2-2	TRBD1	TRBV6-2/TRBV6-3	TGTGCCAGCAGGACAGGGGGCGACACCGGGGAGCTGTTTTTT	CASRTGGDTGELFF
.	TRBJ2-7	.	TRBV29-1	TGCAGCGTTCCGATAGGGGGTCGGGAGCAGTACTTC	CSVPIGGREQYF
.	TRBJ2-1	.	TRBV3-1	TGTGCCAGCAGCCAAGGGCAGCCGAACCACGGGAGCTCCTACAATGAGCAGTTCTTC	CASSQGQPNHGSSYNEQFF
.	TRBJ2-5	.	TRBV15	TGTGCCACCAGCCCTAGGTCGGGGGCTGGGGTGGGAGAGACCCAGTACTTC	CATSPRSGAGVGETQYF
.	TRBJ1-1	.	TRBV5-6	TGTGCCAGCAGCGCGGCACAGAGGAGTGAAGCTTTCTTT	CASSAAQRSEAFF